What follows describes a single T cell receptor beta chain. This clone is regarded as medium-sized (0.01 to 0.1%). What this receptor recognizes is not known. No qualities accompany the bases; no much larger clone lies one base away. These data originate in a study of T cells after posttransplantation cyclophosphamide (dated by TCRdb to the mid-2010s). General notes on the study: Using TRB sequencing, the study followed how the T cell repertoire reconstituted after myeloablative bone marrow transplantation in which posttransplantation cyclophosphamide served as GVHD prophylaxis. Blood from all 30 or so PTCy patients with 1-year posttransplant specimens was subjected to TRB sequencing. Antigen receptor sequencing was done on samples from 35 PTCy-treated patients and from under 20 related bone marrow donors of those patients. In 3 patients, up to about 3 additional blood samples taken between 2 and 5.2 years after transplant also underwent TRB sequencing, as did pretransplant blood from several patients. TRA and TRB clonality were tightly correlated in ten or so samples, so subsequent TCR analyses focused on TRB only. Public TRB sequences were searched against a database of over 3,000 sequences associated with responses to pathogens, tumor antigens, self-antigens and alloantigens. Overall study results and their limits: Donor-recipient similarity was low at 1-2 months but increased during the first year, and donor CD8+ memory clones often dominated later blood repertoires. The TRB repertoires of T cells infiltrating skin or the GI tract showed only limited overlap with the TRB repertoires found in blood. Across around 48 patients, recipient CMV seropositivity and CMV reactivation were highly associated with TRB clonality; PTCy diversity was similar to CNI/methotrexate controls.

Sequences MNHNS (CDR1) and SASEGT (CDR2) are obtained from the germline V gene. From its cysteine to its phenylalanine, the CDR3 spans 15 amino acids. Only CDR3 DNA is held: 45 bases, read in frame from base 1. V loses 3 bases at its end and J loses 0 bases; junction bases beyond the gene matches: 4. In light of the paper, this sample's treatment or condition label describes: high-dose cyclophosphamide on days +3 and +4 as single-agent GVHD prophylaxis. Busulfan and fludarabine conditioning, a related or unrelated marrow graft, and cyclophosphamide on days +3 and +4 were given to PTCy patients. The PTCy-treated patients were drawn from a prospective, multi-institutional clinical trial. Peripheral blood and bone marrow mononuclear cells were isolated by Ficoll-Hypaque density centrifugation and cryopreserved. TRB sequencing was run on genomic DNA with either the immunoSEQ assay at survey resolution or the hsTCRB kit. Under the source paper's analysis protocol: The immunoSEQ software handled the initial read processing, while the LymphoSeq R package was used for the repertoire analyses. Clonality was computed as 1 minus normalized Shannon entropy, and a Gini coefficient was also calculated for each TRB dataset. Phenotypes of unsorted samples were inferred by mapping TRB sequences from sorted subsets of the recipient or donor onto unsorted samples of the same recipient. Entries here come from immuneACCESS through TCRdb and include only in-frame sequences with V and J called. Some clones fail to appear in such tables; in the studies checked, an unresolved V gene covers under half of the shortfall, and the cause of the remainder is unknown. For V, J and clone size, that table is used; D and trimming come from the DNA. This sample is represented by 1,500 to 2,000 clones, with no singletons among them. Roughly an eighth of the sample is taken by the ten largest.

The source is a female patient aged 40-49 years who received an allogeneic stem cell transplant from a related donor, was CMV-positive, and had no GVHD. After a transplant, certain T cells may trace back to the graft donor. This receptor chain uses TRBV6-1 and TRBJ2-7, with TRBD1 matching 8 junction bases. This material consisted of PBMCs, taken 32 days after allogeneic stem cell transplant with posttransplant cyclophosphamide. The CDR3 reads CASSDRTGSSYEQYF. The sequenced DNA: TGTGCCAGCAGTGACCGGACAGGGAGCTCCTACGAGCAGTACTTC.